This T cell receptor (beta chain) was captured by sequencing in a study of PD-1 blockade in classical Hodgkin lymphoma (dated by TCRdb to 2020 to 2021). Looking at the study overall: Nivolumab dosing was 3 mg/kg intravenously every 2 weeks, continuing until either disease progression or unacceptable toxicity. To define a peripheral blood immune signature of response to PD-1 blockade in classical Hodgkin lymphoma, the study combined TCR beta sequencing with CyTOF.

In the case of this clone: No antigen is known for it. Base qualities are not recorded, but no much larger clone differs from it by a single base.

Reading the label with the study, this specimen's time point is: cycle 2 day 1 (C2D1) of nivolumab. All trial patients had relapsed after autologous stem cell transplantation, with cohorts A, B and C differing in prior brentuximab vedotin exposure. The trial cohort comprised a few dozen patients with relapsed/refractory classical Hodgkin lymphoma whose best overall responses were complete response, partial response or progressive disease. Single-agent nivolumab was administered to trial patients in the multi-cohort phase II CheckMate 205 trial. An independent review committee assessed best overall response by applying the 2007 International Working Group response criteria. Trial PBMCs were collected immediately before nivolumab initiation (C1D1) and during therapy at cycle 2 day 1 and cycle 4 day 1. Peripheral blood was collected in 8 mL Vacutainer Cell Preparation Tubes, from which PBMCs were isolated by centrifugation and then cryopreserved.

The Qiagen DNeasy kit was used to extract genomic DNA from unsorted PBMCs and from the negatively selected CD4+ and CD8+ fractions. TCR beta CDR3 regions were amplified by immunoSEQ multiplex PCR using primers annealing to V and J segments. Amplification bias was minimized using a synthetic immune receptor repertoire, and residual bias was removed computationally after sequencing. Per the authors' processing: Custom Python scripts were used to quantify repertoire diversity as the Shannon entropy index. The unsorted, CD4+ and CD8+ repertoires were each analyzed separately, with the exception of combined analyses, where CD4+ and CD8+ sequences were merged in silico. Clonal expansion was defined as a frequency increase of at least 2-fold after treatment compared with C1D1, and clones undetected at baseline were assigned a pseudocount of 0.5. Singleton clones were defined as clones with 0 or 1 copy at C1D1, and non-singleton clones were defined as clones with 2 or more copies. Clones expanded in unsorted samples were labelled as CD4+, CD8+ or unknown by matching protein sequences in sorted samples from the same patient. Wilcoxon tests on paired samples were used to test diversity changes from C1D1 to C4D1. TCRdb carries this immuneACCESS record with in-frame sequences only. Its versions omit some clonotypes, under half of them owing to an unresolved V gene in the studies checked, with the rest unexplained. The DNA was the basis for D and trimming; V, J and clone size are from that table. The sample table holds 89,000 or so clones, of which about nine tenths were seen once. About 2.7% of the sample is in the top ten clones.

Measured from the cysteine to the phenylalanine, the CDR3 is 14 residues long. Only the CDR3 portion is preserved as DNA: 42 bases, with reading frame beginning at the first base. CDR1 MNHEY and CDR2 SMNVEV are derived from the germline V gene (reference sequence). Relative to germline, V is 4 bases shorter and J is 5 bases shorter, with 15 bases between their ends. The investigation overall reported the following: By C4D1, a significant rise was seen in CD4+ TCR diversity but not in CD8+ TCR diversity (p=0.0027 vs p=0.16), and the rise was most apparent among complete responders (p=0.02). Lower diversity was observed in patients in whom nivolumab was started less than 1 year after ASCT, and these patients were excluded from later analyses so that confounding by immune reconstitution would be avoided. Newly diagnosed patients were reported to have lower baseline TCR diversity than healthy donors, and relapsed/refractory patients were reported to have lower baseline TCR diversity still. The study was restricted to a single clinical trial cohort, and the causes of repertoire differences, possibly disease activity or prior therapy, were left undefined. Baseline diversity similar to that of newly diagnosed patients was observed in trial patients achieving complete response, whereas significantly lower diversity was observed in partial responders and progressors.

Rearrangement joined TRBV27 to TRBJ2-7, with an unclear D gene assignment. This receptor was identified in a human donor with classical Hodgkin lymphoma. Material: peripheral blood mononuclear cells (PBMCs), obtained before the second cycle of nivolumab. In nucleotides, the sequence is TGTGCCAGCAGTTCCTTTTGGGCCGGTAACGAGCAGTACTTC. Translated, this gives CASSSFWAGNEQYF.